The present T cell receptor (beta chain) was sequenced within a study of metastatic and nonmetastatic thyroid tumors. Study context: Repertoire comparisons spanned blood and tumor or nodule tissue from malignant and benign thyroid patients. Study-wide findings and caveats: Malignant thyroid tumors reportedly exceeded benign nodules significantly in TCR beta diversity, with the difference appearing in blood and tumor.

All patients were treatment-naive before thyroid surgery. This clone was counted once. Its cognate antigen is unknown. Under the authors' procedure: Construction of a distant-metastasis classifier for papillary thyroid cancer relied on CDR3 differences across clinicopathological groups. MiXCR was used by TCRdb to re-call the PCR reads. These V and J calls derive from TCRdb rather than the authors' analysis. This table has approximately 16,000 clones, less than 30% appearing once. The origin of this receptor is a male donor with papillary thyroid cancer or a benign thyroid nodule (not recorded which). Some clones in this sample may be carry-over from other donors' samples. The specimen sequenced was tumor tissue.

Here the CDR3 DNA reads TGCAGTGCTATGGGACTAGCGGAGACTAGCACAGATACGCAGTATTTT. This translates into CSAMGLAETSTDTQYF. The V gene is TRBV20-1, the J gene TRBJ2-3; TRBD2 aligns across 11 bases. After removal of 4 bases from V and 0 bases from J, the junction contained 6 bases not matched to a gene. This CDR3 has 16 residues. The V gene's germline CDR1 is DFQATT and CDR2 SNEGSKA (reference sequence).